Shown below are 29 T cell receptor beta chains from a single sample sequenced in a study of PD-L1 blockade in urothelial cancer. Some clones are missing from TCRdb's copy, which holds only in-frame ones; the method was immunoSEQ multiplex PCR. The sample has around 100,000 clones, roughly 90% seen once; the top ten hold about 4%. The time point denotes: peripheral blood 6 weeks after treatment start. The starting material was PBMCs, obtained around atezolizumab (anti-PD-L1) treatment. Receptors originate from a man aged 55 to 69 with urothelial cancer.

The CDR3 coding sequence is TGTGCCAGCAGCGTAGACAGAAGTGGCTACACCTTC. As protein: CASSVDRSGYTF. The V gene is TRBV7-9, the J gene TRBJ1-2; tentative D call: TRBD1 (5 bases). Germline V lookup: CDR1 SEHNR, CDR2 FQNEAQ (reference sequence). Trimming took 5 bases from V and 7 from J, leaving 11 bases between them. The CDR3 loop spans 12 amino acids.

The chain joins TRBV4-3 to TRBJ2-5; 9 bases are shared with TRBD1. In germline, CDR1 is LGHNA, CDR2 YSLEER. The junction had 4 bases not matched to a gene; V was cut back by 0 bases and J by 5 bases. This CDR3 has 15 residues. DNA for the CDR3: TGCGCCAGCAGCCAAGAGTGGGACAGGGTTGAGACCCAGTACTTC. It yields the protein CASSQEWDRVETQYF.

CDR3 nucleotides: TGCGCCAGCAGCTTGGGAGGGACAGAAGAGACCCAGTACTTC. Amino acid sequence: CASSLGGTEETQYF. This chain joins TRBV5-1 and TRBJ2-5, with 7 bases that match TRBD1. Trimming cost V 0 bases and J 3 bases; bases outside gene matches: 2. Germline CDR1 reads SGHRS; CDR2 reads YFSETQ. The CDR3 is made up of 14 amino acids.

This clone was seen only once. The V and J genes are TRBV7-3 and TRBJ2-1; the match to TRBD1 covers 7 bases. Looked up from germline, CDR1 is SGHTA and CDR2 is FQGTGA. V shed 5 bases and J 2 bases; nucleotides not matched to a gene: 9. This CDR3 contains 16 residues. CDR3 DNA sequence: TGTGCCAGCAGCCCCGACCGGGACAGAGCCTACAATGAGCAGTTCTTC. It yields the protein CASSPDRDRAYNEQFF. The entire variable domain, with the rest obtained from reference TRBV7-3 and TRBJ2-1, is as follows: GAGVSQTPSNKVTEKGKYVELRCDPISGHTALYWYRQSLGQGPEFLIYFQGTGAADDSGLPNDRFFAVRPEGSVSTLKIQRTERGDSAVYLCASSPDRDRAYNEQFFGPGTRLTVL.

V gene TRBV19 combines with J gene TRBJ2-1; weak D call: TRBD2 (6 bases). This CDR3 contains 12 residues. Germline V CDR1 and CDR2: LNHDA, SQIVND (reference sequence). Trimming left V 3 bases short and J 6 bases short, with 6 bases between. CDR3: CASSMGGNEQFF. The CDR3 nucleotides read TGTGCCAGTAGTATGGGGGGCAATGAGCAGTTCTTC.

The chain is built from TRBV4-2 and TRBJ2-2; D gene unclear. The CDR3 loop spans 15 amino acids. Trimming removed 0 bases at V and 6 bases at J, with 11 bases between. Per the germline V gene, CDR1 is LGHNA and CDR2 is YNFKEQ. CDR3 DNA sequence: TGTGCCAGCAGCCAAGAAAGAACTCCCCCCGGGGAGCTGTTTTTT. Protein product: CASSQERTPPGELFF.

CDR3 coding DNA: TGTGCCAGCAGCCAAGACAGGGGGGAGATCCGCAATGAGCAGTTCTTC. It specifies CASSQDRGEIRNEQFF. J is TRBJ2-1 and V is TRBV5-6; TRBD1 matches 9 bases. Per germline, CDR1 SGHDT and CDR2 YYEEEE. Unmatched junction bases numbered 11, after V lost 4 bases and J lost 6 bases. The CDR3 is made up of 16 amino acids.

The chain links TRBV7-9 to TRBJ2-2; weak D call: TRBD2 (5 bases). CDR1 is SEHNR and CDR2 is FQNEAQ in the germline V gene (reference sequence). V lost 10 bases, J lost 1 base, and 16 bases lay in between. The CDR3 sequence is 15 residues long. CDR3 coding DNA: TGTGCCATCCCACCCCGGGATGAGAACACCGGGGAGCTGTTTTTT. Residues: CAIPPRDENTGELFF.

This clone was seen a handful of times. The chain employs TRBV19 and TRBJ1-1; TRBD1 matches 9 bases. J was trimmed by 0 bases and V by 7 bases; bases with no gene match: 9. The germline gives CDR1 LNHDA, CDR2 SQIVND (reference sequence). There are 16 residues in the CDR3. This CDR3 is CASKMGTGSMNTEAFF. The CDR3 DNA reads TGTGCCAGTAAAATGGGGACAGGGTCCATGAACACTGAAGCTTTCTTT.

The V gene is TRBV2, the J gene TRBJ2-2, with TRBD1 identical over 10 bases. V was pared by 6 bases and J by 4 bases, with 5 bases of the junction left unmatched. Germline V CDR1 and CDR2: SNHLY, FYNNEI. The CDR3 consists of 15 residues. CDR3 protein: CASSLRDRGTGELFF. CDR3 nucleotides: TGTGCCAGCAGCCTCCGGGACAGGGGCACCGGGGAGCTGTTTTTT.

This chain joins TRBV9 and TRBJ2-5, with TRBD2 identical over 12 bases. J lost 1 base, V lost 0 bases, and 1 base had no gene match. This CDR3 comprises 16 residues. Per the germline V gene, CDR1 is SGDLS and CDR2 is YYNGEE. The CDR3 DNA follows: TGTGCCAGCAGCGTAGGGGGACTAGCGGGCCAAGAGACCCAGTACTTC. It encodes CASSVGGLAGQETQYF.

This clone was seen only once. CDR3 bases: TGTGCCAGCAGCGTAGATATCGAGCCCAACTATGGCTACACCTTC. Translated, it gives CASSVDIEPNYGYTF. The chain links TRBV9 to TRBJ1-2; no definite D call. Germline V lookup: CDR1 SGDLS, CDR2 YYNGEE. V gave up 0 bases and J gave up 2 bases, with 11 bases separating them. The CDR3 consists of 15 residues.

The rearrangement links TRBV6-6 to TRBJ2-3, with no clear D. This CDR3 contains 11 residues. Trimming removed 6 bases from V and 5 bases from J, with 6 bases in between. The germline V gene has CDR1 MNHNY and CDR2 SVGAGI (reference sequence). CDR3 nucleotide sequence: TGTGCCAGCAGGATAGAAGATACGCAGTATTTT. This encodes CASRIEDTQYF.

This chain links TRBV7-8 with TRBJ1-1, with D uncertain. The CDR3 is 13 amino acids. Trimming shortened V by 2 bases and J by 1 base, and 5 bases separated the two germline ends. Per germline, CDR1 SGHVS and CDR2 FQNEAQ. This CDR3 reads CASSLQENTEAFF. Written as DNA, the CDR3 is TGTGCCAGCAGCTTACAGGAGAACACTGAAGCTTTCTTT.

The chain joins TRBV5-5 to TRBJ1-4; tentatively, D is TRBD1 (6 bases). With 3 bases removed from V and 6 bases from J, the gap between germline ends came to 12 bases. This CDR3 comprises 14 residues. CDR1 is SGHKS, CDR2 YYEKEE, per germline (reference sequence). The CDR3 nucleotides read TGTGCCAGCAGCTACTACAGGGCGGATGAAAAACTGTTTTTT. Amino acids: CASSYYRADEKLFF.

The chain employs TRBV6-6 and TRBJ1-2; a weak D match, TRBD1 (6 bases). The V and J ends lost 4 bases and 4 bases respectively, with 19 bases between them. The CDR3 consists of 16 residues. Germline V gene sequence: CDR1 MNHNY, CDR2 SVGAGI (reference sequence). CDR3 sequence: CASSSPKGEGVYGYTF. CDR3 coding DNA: TGTGCCAGCAGTTCCCCGAAGGGAGAGGGGGTCTATGGCTACACCTTC.

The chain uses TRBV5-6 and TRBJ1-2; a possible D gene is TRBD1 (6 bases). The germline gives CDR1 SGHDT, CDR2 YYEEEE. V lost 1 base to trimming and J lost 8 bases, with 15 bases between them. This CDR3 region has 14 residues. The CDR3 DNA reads TGTGCCAGCAGCTTGAACAGGGCGGAGTTGGGCTACACCTTC. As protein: CASSLNRAELGYTF.

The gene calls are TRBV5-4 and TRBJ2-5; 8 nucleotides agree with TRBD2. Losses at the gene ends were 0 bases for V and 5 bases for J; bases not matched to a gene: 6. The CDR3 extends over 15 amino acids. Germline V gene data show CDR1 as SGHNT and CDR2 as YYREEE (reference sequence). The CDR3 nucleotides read TGTGCCAGCAGCTTGGAACCGGGAGGGCCGGAGACCCAGTACTTC. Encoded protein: CASSLEPGGPETQYF.

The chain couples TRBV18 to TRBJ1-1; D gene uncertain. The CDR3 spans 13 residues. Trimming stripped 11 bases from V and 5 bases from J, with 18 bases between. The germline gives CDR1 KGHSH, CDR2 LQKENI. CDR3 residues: CASGRPGSTEAFF. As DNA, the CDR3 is TGTGCCTCGGGCCGCCCGGGGAGTACTGAAGCTTTCTTT. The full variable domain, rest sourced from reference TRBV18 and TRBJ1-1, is NAGVMQNPRHLVRRRGQEARLRCSPMKGHSHVYWYRQLPEEGLKFMVYLQKENIIDESGMPKERFSAEFPKEGPSILRIQQVVRGDSAAYFCASGRPGSTEAFFGQGTRLTVV.

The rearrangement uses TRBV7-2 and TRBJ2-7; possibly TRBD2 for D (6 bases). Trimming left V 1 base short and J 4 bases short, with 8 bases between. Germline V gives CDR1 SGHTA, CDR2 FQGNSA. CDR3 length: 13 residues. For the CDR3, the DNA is TGTGCCAGCAGCTTAGGGGACTTATACGAGCAGTACTTC. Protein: CASSLGDLYEQYF.

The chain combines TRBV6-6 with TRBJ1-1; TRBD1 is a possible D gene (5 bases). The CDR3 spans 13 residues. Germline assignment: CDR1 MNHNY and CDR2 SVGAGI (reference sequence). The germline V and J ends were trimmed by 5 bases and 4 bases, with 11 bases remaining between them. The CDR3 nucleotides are TGTGCCAGCAGTCGGGACTCGGGCACTGAAGCTTTCTTT. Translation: CASSRDSGTEAFF.

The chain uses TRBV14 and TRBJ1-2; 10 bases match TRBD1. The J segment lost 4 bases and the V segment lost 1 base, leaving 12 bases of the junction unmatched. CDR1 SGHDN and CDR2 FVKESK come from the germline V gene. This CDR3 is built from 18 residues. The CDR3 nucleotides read TGTGCCAGCAGCCAAGGACGGGGGGCCGGGACAGGGGCCTATGGCTACACCTTC. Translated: CASSQGRGAGTGAYGYTF.

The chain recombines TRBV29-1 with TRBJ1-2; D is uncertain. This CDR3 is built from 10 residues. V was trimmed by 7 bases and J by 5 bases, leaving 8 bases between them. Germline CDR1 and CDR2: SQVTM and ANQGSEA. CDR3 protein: CSADGYGYTF. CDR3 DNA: TGCAGCGCTGACGGGTATGGCTACACCTTC.

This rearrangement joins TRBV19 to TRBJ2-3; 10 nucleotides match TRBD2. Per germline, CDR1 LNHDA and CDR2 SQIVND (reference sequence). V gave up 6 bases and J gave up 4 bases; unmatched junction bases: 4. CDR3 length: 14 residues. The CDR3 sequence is CASRSGRVPDTQYF. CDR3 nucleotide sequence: TGTGCCAGTAGGAGCGGGAGGGTTCCAGATACGCAGTATTTT. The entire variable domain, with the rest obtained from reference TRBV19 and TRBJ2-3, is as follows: DGGITQSPKYLFRKEGQNVTLSCEQNLNHDAMYWYRQDPGQGLRLIYYSQIVNDFQKGDIAEGYSVSREKKESFPLTVTSAQKNPTAFYLCASRSGRVPDTQYFGPGTRLTVL.

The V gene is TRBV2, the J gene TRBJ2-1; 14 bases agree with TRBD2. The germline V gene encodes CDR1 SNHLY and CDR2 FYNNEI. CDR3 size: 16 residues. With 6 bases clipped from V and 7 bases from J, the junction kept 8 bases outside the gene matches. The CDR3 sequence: CASRGTSGRNRNEQFF. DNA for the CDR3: TGTGCCAGCAGGGGGACTAGCGGGAGAAACCGGAATGAGCAGTTCTTC.

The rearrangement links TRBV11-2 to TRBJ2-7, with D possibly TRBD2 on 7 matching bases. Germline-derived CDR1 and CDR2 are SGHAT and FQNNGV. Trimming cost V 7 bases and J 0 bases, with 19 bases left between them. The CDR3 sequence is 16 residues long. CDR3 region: CASKLSGGWDSYEQYF. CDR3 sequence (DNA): TGTGCCAGCAAATTGTCGGGGGGCTGGGACTCCTACGAGCAGTACTTC.

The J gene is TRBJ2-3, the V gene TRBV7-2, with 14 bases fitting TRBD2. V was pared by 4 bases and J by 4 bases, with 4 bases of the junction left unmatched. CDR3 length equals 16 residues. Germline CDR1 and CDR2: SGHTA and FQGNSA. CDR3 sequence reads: CASSSGTSGSPDTQYF. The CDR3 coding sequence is TGTGCCAGCAGCTCCGGGACTAGCGGGAGTCCAGATACGCAGTATTTT.

CDR3: CASSPEKRRRDTQYF. The CDR3 DNA is TGTGCCAGCTCACCGGAGAAGAGGAGGAGGGATACGCAGTATTTT. The gene calls are TRBV18 and TRBJ2-3; maybe TRBD2 (5 bases). Germline CDR1 KGHSH, CDR2 LQKENI. V lost 3 bases and J lost 6, with 16 bases in between. This CDR3 has 15 residues.

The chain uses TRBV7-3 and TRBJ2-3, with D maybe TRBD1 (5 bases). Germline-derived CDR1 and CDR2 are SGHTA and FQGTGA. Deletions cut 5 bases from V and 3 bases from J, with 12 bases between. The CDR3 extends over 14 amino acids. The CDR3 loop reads CASSANGHTDTQYF. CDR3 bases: TGTGCCAGCAGCGCAAACGGACATACAGATACGCAGTATTTT.